The 31 T cell receptor beta chains below were found in one sample sequenced in a study of blood T cells in healthy people across ages. With a J-beta primer mix and a sample-barcoded 5' primer, a second PCR ran about 7 to 11 cycles. TCRdb ran MiXCR on the 5' RACE reads and lists one entry per CDR3 protein. Of over 600,000 distinct CDR3 sequences listed, less than 60% are singletons. Source material: blood. These receptors all come from a man older than 75 in good health.

This clonotype came up once. The chain uses TRBV2 and TRBJ2-4; D remains unclear. The J call may be in error: the DNA end matches TRBJ2-5 better. This CDR3 region has 13 residues. Germline CDR1 is SNHLY and CDR2 is FYNNEI. CDR3 DNA: TGTGCCAGCAGTGAAGTAAGGCGTGAGACCCAGTACTTC. Translating it yields CASSEVRRETQYF.

Ten or more counts support this clonotype. The rearrangement joins TRBV12-3 or TRBV12-4 to TRBJ2-3; D uncertain. V was pared by 8 bases and J by 0 bases, with 9 bases between. CDR3 size: 13 residues. CDR3 sequence reads: CASYHSSTDTQYF. CDR3 DNA: TGTGCCAGCTACCACAGCAGCACAGATACGCAGTATTTT.

This sequence joins TRBV20-1 and TRBJ2-5, with a possible D match to TRBD1 (6 bases). Germline CDR1 reads DFQATT; CDR2 reads SNEGSKA (reference sequence). V shed 8 bases and J shed 3 bases, with 16 bases lying between them. There are 13 residues in the CDR3. The CDR3 sequence is CSWIQGYEETQYF. The CDR3 bases are TGCAGTTGGATCCAGGGGTACGAAGAGACCCAGTACTTC.

The V and J genes are TRBV5-1 and TRBJ2-5, with unresolved D. Trimming stripped 0 bases from V and 1 base from J, with 7 bases between. The CDR3 is 14 residues long. Germline CDR1 is SGHRS and CDR2 is YFSETQ. The DNA for the CDR3 is TGCGCCAGCAGCTTGGTATACAGCCAAGAGACCCAGTACTTC. Translating gives CASSLVYSQETQYF.

The CDR3 spells CAISGLQGTIYEQYF. The DNA for the CDR3 is TGTGCCATCAGTGGCCTACAGGGGACAATATACGAGCAGTACTTC. The V call is TRBV10-3, the J call TRBJ2-7; 7 bases line up with TRBD1. The CDR3 sequence is 15 residues long. Germline V gives CDR1 ENHRY, CDR2 SYGVKD. J lost 4 bases, V lost 4 bases, and 10 bases had no gene match.

This clonotype came up a few times. The V call is TRBV7-2, the J call TRBJ1-1; D unresolved. Trimming took off 5 bases at V and 5 bases at J, with 15 bases between the two ends. Germline V gene sequence: CDR1 SGHTA, CDR2 FQGNSA. The CDR3 is made up of 14 amino acids. CDR3 nucleotide sequence: TGTGCCAGCAGCCGAGAGATACTTCCGACTGAAGCTTTCTTT. Residues: CASSREILPTEAFF.

This clonotype was recorded many times. The chain carries TRBV10-3 and TRBJ2-1; possible D gene TRBD2, 6 bases. In germline, CDR1 is ENHRY, CDR2 SYGVKD. The ends were cut back, 3 bases at V and 8 bases at J, with 17 bases in the middle. This CDR3 spans 15 amino acids. The CDR3 bases are TGTGCCATCAGTGATCGGGCGGGGCGTGTTTATGAGCAGTTCTTC. This sequence encodes CAISDRAGRVYEQFF.

The rearrangement links TRBV20-1 to TRBJ2-3, with TRBD2 as a possible D gene (6 bases). V was trimmed by 3 bases and J by 7 bases, leaving 17 bases between them. This CDR3 contains 14 residues. Per germline, CDR1 DFQATT and CDR2 SNEGSKA (reference sequence). The CDR3 DNA reads TGCAGTGCTAGTCTGCGGGGCGGGCCCAATACGCAGTATTTT. It encodes CSASLRGGPNTQYF.

The chain links TRBV18 to TRBJ2-5; no reliable D call. Germline V CDR1 and CDR2: KGHSH, LQKENI. V lost 0 bases, J lost 4 bases, and 12 bases lay in between. This CDR3 is 15 amino acids long. CDR3 nucleotide sequence: TGTGCCAGCTCACCACCGGCAGCATCAACAGAGACCCAGTACTTC. As protein: CASSPPAASTETQYF.

The V and J genes are TRBV7-9 and TRBJ1-2; no definite D call. The CDR3 consists of 12 residues. Deletions cut 5 bases from V and 4 bases from J, with 8 bases between. Germline loops: CDR1 SEHNR, CDR2 FQNEAQ (reference sequence). The chain's CDR3 is CASSLETYGYTF. CDR3 coding DNA: TGTGCCAGCAGCCTCGAGACCTATGGCTACACCTTC.

V gene TRBV12-3 or TRBV12-4 combines with J gene TRBJ2-1; 8 nucleotides agree with TRBD1. The CDR3 has 15 residues. J gave up 2 bases and V 6 bases, and 6 bases lay outside the gene matches. CDR3 DNA: TGTGCCAGCAGCCTGGACAGGGTCCCCTACAATGAGCAGTTCTTC. It specifies CASSLDRVPYNEQFF.

For the CDR3, the DNA is TGTGCCAGCAGAAGTAGACGGAGCTCCTACGAGCAGTACTTC. Its translation: CASRSRRSSYEQYF. The rearrangement uses TRBV11-2 and TRBJ2-7; no clear D. V was clipped by 6 bases and J by 0 bases, with 12 bases between them. This CDR3 contains 14 residues. Germline-derived CDR1 and CDR2 are SGHAT and FQNNGV.

This clonotype occurred once. The V gene is TRBV5-6, the J gene TRBJ1-1; 7 bases line up with TRBD1. This CDR3 has 13 residues. Trimming cost V 5 bases and J 4 bases; bases outside gene matches: 5. Per germline, CDR1 SGHDT and CDR2 YYEEEE. CDR3 loop: CASRETGVTEAFF. Written as DNA, the CDR3 is TGTGCCAGCAGGGAAACAGGGGTCACTGAAGCTTTCTTT.

V usage is TRBV7-2 and J usage is TRBJ1-5; D is unresolved. The length of the CDR3 is 15 residues. Germline V gives CDR1 SGHTA, CDR2 FQGNSA. V was trimmed by 5 bases and J by 0 bases, leaving 11 bases between them. Written as DNA, the CDR3 is TGTGCCAGCAGCCCCACAGCTTATAGCAATCAGCCCCAGCATTTT. Translated, it gives CASSPTAYSNQPQHF.

Regarding this clonotype: A much larger clone differs by one base, so this may be a read error. No conserved phenylalanine or tryptophan ends this CDR3, so it is likely a read error. The V call is TRBV2, the J call TRBJ1-1, with D uncertain. Germline values: CDR1 SNHLY, CDR2 FYNNEI. This CDR3 has 13 residues. V lost 6 bases, J lost 0 bases, and 8 bases lay in between. CDR3 protein: CASRVFMNTEAFL. The CDR3 DNA reads as TGTGCCAGCAGGGTATTTATGAACACTGAAGCTTTCTTA.

This clonotype was counted a few times. This chain uses TRBV4-1 with TRBJ2-5; tentative D call: TRBD1 (5 bases). The DNA end favors TRBJ2-7, so the J call may be wrong. CDR1 is MGHRA and CDR2 is YSYEKL in the germline V gene. The CDR3 is made up of 14 amino acids. Here the CDR3 reads CASSQDRDFGEQYF. CDR3 in DNA: TGCGCCAGCAGCCAAGACAGGGATTTCGGCGAGCAGTACTTC.

This clonotype has just a few counts. V usage is TRBV13 and J usage is TRBJ1-2, with D perhaps TRBD1 (6 bases). CDR1 and CDR2 (germline): PRHDT, FYEKMQ (reference sequence). The CDR3 has 13 residues. Trimming cost V 5 bases and J 2 bases, with 9 bases left between them. CDR3 nucleotide sequence: TGTGCCAGCAGCAAAGGGGGGAACTATGGCTACACCTTC. This codes for CASSKGGNYGYTF.

In its sample, this clonotype was seen a few times. The rearrangement links TRBV7-8 to TRBJ2-5; D is perhaps TRBD2 (5 bases). The CDR3 is made up of 15 amino acids. CDR1 and CDR2 from the germline V gene are SGHVS and FQNEAQ. Trimming cost V 5 bases and J 2 bases, with 15 bases left between them. The CDR3 region has the DNA TGTGCCAGCAGCAAAACTGAGCGGATTCAAGAGACCCAGTACTTC. It is translated as CASSKTERIQETQYF.

The gene calls are TRBV6-1 and TRBJ1-1; the D gene is possibly TRBD1 (5 bases). The CDR3 contains 13 residues. Germline V gene data show CDR1 as MNHNS and CDR2 as SASEGT. Trimming took off 4 bases at V and 3 bases at J, with 9 bases between the two ends. CDR3 sequence: CASSVDSYTEAFF. The DNA for the CDR3 is TGTGCCAGCAGTGTAGACAGTTACACTGAAGCTTTCTTT.

The V call is TRBV29-1, the J call TRBJ2-1; 11 bases are shared with TRBD2. The ends lost 2 bases at V and 4 bases at J; junction bases unmatched: 1. The CDR3 runs to 14 residues. The germline V gene has CDR1 SQVTM and CDR2 ANQGSEA. CDR3 loop: CSVELAGGYNEQFF. In DNA, the CDR3 is TGCAGCGTTGAACTAGCGGGAGGTTACAATGAGCAGTTCTTC.

The chain is built from TRBV28 and TRBJ2-3, with D unresolved. The CDR3 is made up of 13 amino acids. Deletions cut 7 bases from V and 3 bases from J, with 11 bases between. Germline loops: CDR1 MDHEN, CDR2 SYDVKM. The CDR3 here is CASKGYETDTQYF. The CDR3 DNA reads TGTGCCAGCAAGGGCTACGAAACAGATACGCAGTATTTT.

This clonotype was counted a few times. The chain joins TRBV20-1 to TRBJ2-5; 12 bases are shared with TRBD1. CDR3 length equals 16 residues. CDR1 and CDR2 (germline): DFQATT, SNEGSKA (reference sequence). Trimming at V came to 7 bases and at J to 5 bases, leaving 14 bases not matched to a gene. Written as DNA, the CDR3 is TGCAGTGTACTGCCGGGACAGGGGGCGCATCTGGAGACCCAGTACTTC. It specifies CSVLPGQGAHLETQYF.

This clonotype was counted between two and nine times. The V and J genes are TRBV11-2 and TRBJ2-3, with 11 bases aligning to TRBD2. Germline CDR1 is SGHAT and CDR2 is FQNNGV. V was pared by 0 bases and J by 5 bases, with 4 bases of the junction left unmatched. The CDR3 length is 16 residues. The CDR3 DNA reads TGTGCCAGCAGCTTAGAACTAGCGGGAGTATTAGATACGCAGTATTTT. It translates to CASSLELAGVLDTQYF.

J is TRBJ2-7 and V is TRBV7-3; D not certain. CDR3 length: 14 residues. Germline V lookup: CDR1 SGHTA, CDR2 FQGTGA. V was clipped by 6 bases and J by 0 bases, with 12 bases between them. The CDR3 DNA reads TGTGCCAGCAGTTTACGGTATAGCTCCTACGAGCAGTACTTC. Its protein product is CASSLRYSSYEQYF.

Comments on this clonotype: A read error may be the cause here, since a much bigger clone is one base away. The chain carries TRBV6-6 and TRBJ2-5; D is undetermined. Per the germline V gene, CDR1 is MNHNY and CDR2 is SVGAGI (reference sequence). Trimming removed 2 bases from V and 2 bases from J, with 6 bases in between. The CDR3 is made up of 13 amino acids. Here the CDR3 DNA reads TGTGCCAGCAGTTACACAGAGCAAGAGACCCAGTACTTC. Translation: CASSYTEQETQYF.

This clonotype was observed a few times. This chain links TRBV5-4 with TRBJ2-1; 7 nucleotides line up with TRBD1. The germline V gene has CDR1 SGHNT and CDR2 YYREEE (reference sequence). J lost 10 bases, V lost 1 base, and 5 bases had no gene match. The CDR3 has 13 residues. DNA for the CDR3: TGTGCCAGCAGCTTGCAGGGGGTGGTCGAGCAGTTCTTC. This codes for CASSLQGVVEQFF. The variable domain in full, completed from reference TRBV5-4 and TRBJ2-1, reads ETGVTQSPTHLIKTRGQQVTLRCSSQSGHNTVSWYQQALGQGPQFIFQYYREEENGRGNFPPRFSGLQFPNYSSELNVNALELDDSALYLCASSLQGVVEQFFGPGTRLTVL.

This clonotype appeared a few times. J is TRBJ2-1 and V is TRBV5-1; the match to TRBD2 covers 9 bases. With V trimmed by 3 bases and J by 2 bases, 6 bases remained unmatched. The CDR3 has 16 residues. In germline, CDR1 is SGHRS, CDR2 YFSETQ. The CDR3 protein is CASSWATSGPYNEQFF. Here the CDR3 DNA reads TGCGCCAGCAGCTGGGCGACTAGCGGCCCCTACAATGAGCAGTTCTTC.

V and J are TRBV27 and TRBJ2-1; TRBD2 matches 13 bases. The germline V gene has CDR1 MNHEY and CDR2 SMNVEV (reference sequence). J lost 2 bases, V lost 7 bases, and 5 bases had no gene match. This CDR3 is 16 amino acids long. The CDR3 here is CASTRGTSGTYNEQFF. The DNA of the CDR3 is TGTGCCAGCACCCGGGGGACTAGCGGGACCTACAATGAGCAGTTCTTC.

The genes are TRBV5-1 and TRBJ2-5, with D perhaps matching TRBD2 (5 bases). Germline V gene sequence: CDR1 SGHRS, CDR2 YFSETQ. Trimming removed 4 bases at V and 2 bases at J, with 18 bases between. CDR3 size: 16 residues. CDR3 bases: TGCGCCAGCAGCAGATCCGGGATCCCGGTACAAGAGACCCAGTACTTC. It is translated as CASSRSGIPVQETQYF.

This clonotype was counted only a few times. The chain is built from TRBV29-1 and TRBJ2-7; 7 nucleotides align to TRBD1. CDR3 size: 12 residues. In germline, CDR1 is SQVTM, CDR2 ANQGSEA. V shed 4 bases and J 4 bases; nucleotides not matched to a gene: 4. CDR3 sequence: CSVGEQGYEQYF. The CDR3 nucleotides are TGCAGCGTTGGCGAACAGGGGTACGAGCAGTACTTC.

This clonotype has at least ten counts. This chain links TRBV9 with TRBJ2-3; D remains ambiguous. This CDR3 is 13 amino acids long. Germline V gene data show CDR1 as SGDLS and CDR2 as YYNGEE. V was clipped by 2 bases and J by 4 bases, with 8 bases between them. The CDR3 spells CASSVGGPDTQYF. The CDR3 DNA reads TGTGCCAGCAGCGTTGGTGGGCCAGATACGCAGTATTTT.